Listed below are T cell receptor beta chains from one sample, sequenced in a study of T cells in Graves' hyperthyroidism and ophthalmopathy. MiXCR, applied by TCRdb to the multiplex PCR reads, yields one record per CDR3 protein. Here the sample spans 450,000 to 650,000 distinct CDR3 sequences, 14% being singletons. The specimen was blood. These receptors were taken from a woman aged 18-29 years with Graves' ophthalmopathy. Both conserved end residues are part of each CDR3. D genes are given only for firm matches. Clone size is given for some rows only: seen once, a few or many times, or a class if the clone is expanded.

d_call: NA
v_call: TRBV2
j_call: TRBJ1-1
clone_size: many
cdr3_aa: CASRGVGGVNTEAFF
cdr3_nt: TGTGCCAGCAGAGGGGTGGGAGGCGTGAACACTGAAGCTTTCTTT

d_call: NA
v_call: TRBV9
j_call: TRBJ2-7
clone_size: few
cdr3_aa: CASSVGEETYEQYF
cdr3_nt: TGTGCCAGCAGCGTAGGCGAGGAGACCTACGAGCAGTACTTC

d_call: NA
v_call: TRBV2
j_call: TRBJ2-6
clone_size: many
cdr3_aa: CASSEGQATANVLTF
cdr3_nt: TGTGCCAGCAGTGAAGGGCAGGCAACGGCCAACGTCCTGACTTTC

d_call: TRBD2
v_call: TRBV7-2
j_call: TRBJ2-7
clone_size: many
cdr3_aa: CASSLIPSGSYEQYF
cdr3_nt: TGTGCCAGCAGCTTAATCCCTAGCGGATCCTACGAGCAGTACTTC

d_call: NA
v_call: TRBV12-3/TRBV12-4
j_call: TRBJ2-1
clone_size: many
cdr3_aa: CASSDSSYNEQFF
cdr3_nt: TGTGCCAGCTCGGACAGCTCCTACAATGAGCAGTTCTTC

d_call: TRBD2
v_call: TRBV5-1
j_call: TRBJ2-7
clone_size: many
cdr3_aa: CASSLGRSSGVSYEQYF
cdr3_nt: TGCGCCAGCAGCTTGGGACGTTCTAGCGGGGTCTCCTACGAGCAGTACTTC

d_call: NA
v_call: TRBV9
j_call: TRBJ2-3
clone_size: few
cdr3_aa: CASALYLTDTQYF
cdr3_nt: TGTGCCAGCGCCCTCTACCTCACAGATACGCAGTATTTT

d_call: NA
v_call: TRBV2
j_call: TRBJ1-2
clone_size: NA
cdr3_aa: CASSEAGYFRRRGHYGYTF
cdr3_nt: TGTGCCAGCAGTGAAGCGGGGTATTTCAGACGGCGGGGACACTATGGCTACACCTTC

d_call: NA
v_call: TRBV9
j_call: TRBJ2-2
clone_size: many
cdr3_aa: CASSVVAEANLENTGELFF
cdr3_nt: TGTGCCAGCAGCGTAGTAGCAGAGGCCAACCTAGAGAACACCGGGGAGCTGTTTTTT

d_call: NA
v_call: TRBV30
j_call: TRBJ1-5
clone_size: many
cdr3_aa: CAWSWDPRQPQHF
cdr3_nt: TGTGCCTGGAGTTGGGACCCACGGCAGCCCCAGCATTTT

d_call: NA
v_call: TRBV6-2/TRBV6-3
j_call: TRBJ2-2
clone_size: many
cdr3_aa: CASSYLTGNTGELFF
cdr3_nt: TGTGCCAGCAGTTACCTCACAGGGAACACCGGGGAGCTGTTTTTT

d_call: NA
v_call: TRBV5-1
j_call: TRBJ1-1
clone_size: many
cdr3_aa: CASSVDSANTEAFF
cdr3_nt: TGCGCCAGCAGCGTCGACAGTGCTAACACTGAAGCTTTCTTT

d_call: TRBD2
v_call: TRBV7-8
j_call: TRBJ2-2
clone_size: few
cdr3_aa: CASSLARREGAGELFF
cdr3_nt: TGTGCCAGCAGCTTAGCGCGGCGGGAGGGGGCCGGGGAGCTGTTTTTT

d_call: TRBD2
v_call: TRBV18
j_call: TRBJ2-5
clone_size: many
cdr3_aa: CASSPPGLAGGSQYF
cdr3_nt: TGTGCCAGCTCACCACCGGGACTAGCGGGAGGCTCCCAGTACTTC

d_call: NA
v_call: TRBV18
j_call: TRBJ1-2
clone_size: many
cdr3_aa: CASSSTANYGYTF
cdr3_nt: TGTGCCAGCTCATCCACAGCTAACTATGGCTACACCTTC

d_call: TRBD2
v_call: TRBV28
j_call: TRBJ2-7
clone_size: many
cdr3_aa: CASRTLIGLAVDEQYF
cdr3_nt: TGTGCCAGCAGGACCCTGATAGGACTAGCGGTCGACGAGCAGTACTTC

d_call: TRBD1
v_call: TRBV7-2
j_call: TRBJ1-6
clone_size: many
cdr3_aa: CASSPQPRGTDSPLHF
cdr3_nt: TGTGCCAGCAGCCCACAACCTCGGGGGACAGATTCACCCCTCCACTTT

d_call: NA
v_call: TRBV12-3/TRBV12-4
j_call: TRBJ2-3
clone_size: many
cdr3_aa: CASSFAGSVGTDTQYF
cdr3_nt: TGTGCCAGCAGTTTCGCAGGGTCAGTCGGCACAGATACGCAGTATTTT

d_call: NA
v_call: TRBV6-2/TRBV6-3
j_call: TRBJ2-7
clone_size: many
cdr3_aa: CASSYSRGSSYEQYF
cdr3_nt: TGTGCCAGCAGTTACTCCCGGGGTAGCTCCTACGAGCAGTACTTC

d_call: TRBD2
v_call: TRBV12-3/TRBV12-4
j_call: TRBJ2-1
clone_size: many
cdr3_aa: CASTAGTSGFYEQFF
cdr3_nt: TGTGCCAGCACGGCCGGGACTAGCGGATTCTATGAGCAGTTCTTC

d_call: NA
v_call: TRBV12-3/TRBV12-4
j_call: TRBJ2-3
clone_size: many
cdr3_aa: CASSFSGGGFRGYTQYF
cdr3_nt: TGTGCCAGCAGTTTTTCCGGGGGAGGATTCCGCGGGTATACGCAGTATTTT

d_call: NA
v_call: TRBV27
j_call: TRBJ2-1
clone_size: many
cdr3_aa: CASSPLPRGNEQFF
cdr3_nt: TGTGCCAGCAGTCCTCTGCCCCGGGGCAATGAGCAGTTCTTC

d_call: NA
v_call: TRBV4-1
j_call: TRBJ2-7
clone_size: many
cdr3_aa: CASSQVASSYEQYF
cdr3_nt: TGCGCCAGCAGCCAAGTGGCCTCATCCTACGAGCAGTACTTC

d_call: TRBD1
v_call: TRBV20-1
j_call: TRBJ2-7
clone_size: many
cdr3_aa: CSAADRDLVTRQYF
cdr3_nt: TGCAGTGCTGCGGACAGGGACTTAGTTACGAGGCAGTACTTC

d_call: TRBD2
v_call: TRBV5-1
j_call: TRBJ2-5
clone_size: few
cdr3_aa: CASRPGGATQETQYF
cdr3_nt: TGCGCCAGCCGTCCGGGGGGAGCGACCCAGGAGACCCAGTACTTC

d_call: TRBD2
v_call: TRBV2
j_call: TRBJ2-7
clone_size: many
cdr3_aa: CASSEAGTSGLIEQYF
cdr3_nt: TGTGCCAGCAGCGAAGCAGGGACTAGCGGCCTCATTGAGCAGTACTTC

d_call: NA
v_call: TRBV30
j_call: TRBJ1-1
clone_size: many
cdr3_aa: CAWSILLGENTEAFF
cdr3_nt: TGTGCCTGGAGTATACTACTAGGGGAGAACACTGAAGCTTTCTTT

d_call: TRBD2
v_call: TRBV28
j_call: TRBJ2-5
clone_size: many
cdr3_aa: CASTTRRGGEETQYF
cdr3_nt: TGTGCCAGCACCACCCGGCGGGGAGGGGAAGAGACCCAGTACTTC

d_call: TRBD2
v_call: TRBV2
j_call: TRBJ2-3
clone_size: many
cdr3_aa: CASRISASGGIDTQYF
cdr3_nt: TGTGCCAGCAGGATATCGGCTAGCGGGGGCATAGATACGCAGTATTTT

d_call: TRBD1
v_call: TRBV5-4
j_call: TRBJ2-6
clone_size: NA
cdr3_aa: CASSSYRGTGANVLTF
cdr3_nt: TGTGCCAGCAGCTCGTACAGGGGGACCGGGGCCAACGTCCTGACTTTC

d_call: NA
v_call: TRBV11-3
j_call: TRBJ2-2
clone_size: NA
cdr3_aa: CASSQDFLQGGSGELFF
cdr3_nt: TGCGCCAGCAGCCAAGATTTTTTACAGGGTGGGTCCGGGGAGCTGTTTTTT

d_call: TRBD1
v_call: TRBV10-3
j_call: TRBJ2-7
clone_size: many
cdr3_aa: CAIGGQVSYEQYF
cdr3_nt: TGTGCCATCGGGGGACAGGTCTCCTACGAGCAGTACTTC

d_call: NA
v_call: TRBV19
j_call: TRBJ1-1
clone_size: few
cdr3_aa: CASNNGNSPPYTEAFF
cdr3_nt: TGTGCCAGTAATAATGGTAACAGTCCTCCCTACACTGAAGCTTTCTTT

d_call: TRBD1
v_call: TRBV27
j_call: TRBJ1-1
clone_size: few
cdr3_aa: CASSLSGTGENTEAFF
cdr3_nt: TGTGCCAGCAGTTTGTCCGGGACAGGGGAGAACACTGAAGCTTTCTTT

d_call: TRBD2
v_call: TRBV20-1
j_call: TRBJ2-1
clone_size: many
cdr3_aa: CSARDAGDLTGKQFF
cdr3_nt: TGCAGTGCTAGAGATGCGGGGGACCTGACGGGTAAGCAGTTCTTC

d_call: NA
v_call: TRBV7-6
j_call: TRBJ2-2
clone_size: many
cdr3_aa: CASSLVPGANTGELFF
cdr3_nt: TGTGCCAGCAGCTTAGTCCCAGGGGCGAACACCGGGGAGCTGTTTTTT

d_call: NA
v_call: TRBV28
j_call: TRBJ2-7
clone_size: many
cdr3_aa: CASSIYYEQYF
cdr3_nt: TGTGCCAGCAGTATCTACTACGAGCAGTACTTC

d_call: TRBD1
v_call: TRBV19
j_call: TRBJ1-4
clone_size: NA
cdr3_aa: CASIYGQGGTNEKLFF
cdr3_nt: TGTGCCAGTATCTACGGACAGGGGGGAACTAATGAAAAACTGTTTTTT

d_call: TRBD2
v_call: TRBV3-1
j_call: TRBJ2-3
clone_size: NA
cdr3_aa: CASSLGTSGHWDTQYF
cdr3_nt: TGTGCCAGCAGCCTCGGGACTAGCGGACACTGGGATACGCAGTATTTT

d_call: TRBD1
v_call: TRBV5-1
j_call: TRBJ2-1
clone_size: NA
cdr3_aa: CASSWTGGTRGGQFF
cdr3_nt: TGCGCCAGCAGCTGGACAGGGGGCACCCGAGGGGGGCAGTTCTTC

d_call: TRBD2
v_call: TRBV6-1
j_call: TRBJ2-1
clone_size: NA
cdr3_aa: CASRGGESEDEQFF
cdr3_nt: TGTGCCAGCCGGGGGGGAGAGTCCGAAGATGAGCAGTTCTTC

d_call: TRBD2
v_call: TRBV5-1
j_call: TRBJ2-7
clone_size: NA
cdr3_aa: CASSLVLAGGNNYEQYF
cdr3_nt: TGCGCCAGCAGCTTGGTTCTAGCGGGAGGGAATAACTACGAGCAGTACTTC

d_call: TRBD2
v_call: TRBV27
j_call: TRBJ2-1
clone_size: NA
cdr3_aa: CASSDNRIRGLAGGERFF
cdr3_nt: TGTGCCAGCAGTGACAATAGAATACGGGGACTAGCGGGAGGAGAGCGGTTCTTC

d_call: NA
v_call: TRBV7-9
j_call: TRBJ2-5
clone_size: many
cdr3_aa: CASSLARSQETQYF
cdr3_nt: TGTGCCAGCAGCTTAGCCAGATCCCAAGAGACCCAGTACTTC

d_call: TRBD1
v_call: TRBV2
j_call: TRBJ1-1
clone_size: many
cdr3_aa: CASRQGLNTEAFF
cdr3_nt: TGTGCCAGCAGACAGGGGCTGAACACTGAAGCTTTCTTT

d_call: NA
v_call: TRBV20-1
j_call: TRBJ2-5
clone_size: few
cdr3_aa: CSASLGLGQETQYF
cdr3_nt: TGCAGTGCTAGTCTAGGACTGGGGCAAGAGACCCAGTACTTC

d_call: TRBD1
v_call: TRBV19
j_call: TRBJ2-3
clone_size: NA
cdr3_aa: CASKIRGPEDTQYF
cdr3_nt: TGTGCCAGTAAAATCAGGGGGCCGGAGGATACGCAGTATTTT

d_call: NA
v_call: TRBV7-2
j_call: TRBJ1-2
clone_size: few
cdr3_aa: CASSRLGGRSLLGYTF
cdr3_nt: TGTGCCAGCAGCCGTTTGGGGGGACGGAGCCTACTTGGCTACACCTTC